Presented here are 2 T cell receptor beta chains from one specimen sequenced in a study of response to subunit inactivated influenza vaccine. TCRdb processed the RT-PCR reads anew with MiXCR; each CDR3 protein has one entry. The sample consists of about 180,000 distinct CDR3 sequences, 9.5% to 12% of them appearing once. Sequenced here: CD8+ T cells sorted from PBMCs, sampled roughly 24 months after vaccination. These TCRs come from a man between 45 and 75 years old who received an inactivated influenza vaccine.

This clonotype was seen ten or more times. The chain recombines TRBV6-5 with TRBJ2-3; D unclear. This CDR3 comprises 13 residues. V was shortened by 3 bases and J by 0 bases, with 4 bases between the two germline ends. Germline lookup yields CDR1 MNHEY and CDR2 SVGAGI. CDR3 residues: CASSYLSTDTQYF. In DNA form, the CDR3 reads TGTGCCAGCAGTTATCTTAGCACAGATACGCAGTATTTT.

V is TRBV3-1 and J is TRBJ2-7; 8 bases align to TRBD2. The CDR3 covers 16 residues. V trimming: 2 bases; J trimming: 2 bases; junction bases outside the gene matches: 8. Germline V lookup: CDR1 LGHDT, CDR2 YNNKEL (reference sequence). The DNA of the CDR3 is TGTGCCAGCAGCCAACGTCAAGCGGGAGACCCCTACGAGCAGTACTTC. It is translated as CASSQRQAGDPYEQYF.